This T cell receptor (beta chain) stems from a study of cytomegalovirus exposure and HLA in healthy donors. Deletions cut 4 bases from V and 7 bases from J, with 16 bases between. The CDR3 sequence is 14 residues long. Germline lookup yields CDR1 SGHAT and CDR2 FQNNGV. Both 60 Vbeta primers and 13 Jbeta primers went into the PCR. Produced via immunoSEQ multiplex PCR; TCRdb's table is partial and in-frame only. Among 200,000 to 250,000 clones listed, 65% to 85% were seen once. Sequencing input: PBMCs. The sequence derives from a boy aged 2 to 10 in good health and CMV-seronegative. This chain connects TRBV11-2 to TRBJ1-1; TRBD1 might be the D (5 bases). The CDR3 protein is CASSSGTSGDEAFF. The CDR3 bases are TGTGCCAGCAGCTCTGGGACTTCGGGGGATGAAGCTTTCTTT.